These 5 T cell receptor beta chains share one sample of origin, sequenced in a study of shared clonotypes between healthy human individuals. Sequenced by immunoSEQ multiplex PCR; TCRdb stores in-frame clones only, minus some. The data contain some 2,400,000 clones, approximately 95% of them singletons. Sequenced: naive CD4+ T cells sorted from blood. This sample's subset: CD45RA+ positively selected. Receptors were obtained from a man aged 18 to 35 in good health.

The gene calls are TRBV5-1 and TRBJ2-6; D unresolved. Per germline, CDR1 SGHRS and CDR2 YFSETQ. Trimming stripped 0 bases from V and 0 bases from J, with 19 bases between. The CDR3 is 20 residues long. The CDR3 is CASSLGGLMFISSGANVLTF. CDR3 nucleotides: TGCGCCAGCAGCTTGGGCGGTCTTATGTTTATTAGCTCTGGGGCCAACGTCCTGACTTTC.

V usage is TRBV2 and J usage is TRBJ2-2, with D perhaps being TRBD1 or TRBD2 (5 bases each). This CDR3 region has 13 residues. Trimming took off 8 bases at V and 6 bases at J, with 13 bases between the two ends. Germline CDR1 reads SNHLY; CDR2 reads FYNNEI. CDR3 DNA sequence: TGTGCCAGCGGTGGGGGACCAGCCGGGGAGCTGTTTTTT. This codes for CASGGGPAGELFF.

The gene calls are TRBV2 and TRBJ2-1; a possible D gene is TRBD1 (5 bases). From germline, CDR1 is SNHLY and CDR2 FYNNEI. The CDR3 loop spans 11 amino acids. Trimming took 4 bases from V and 10 from J, leaving 8 bases between them. For the CDR3, the DNA is TGTGCCAGCAGTGCAGGGTTCGAGCAGTTCTTC. Translated, it gives CASSAGFEQFF.

V gene TRBV7-6 combines with J gene TRBJ1-1; the D is unclear. The V end was cut by 4 bases, the J end by 3 bases, with 9 bases between. This CDR3 is 13 amino acids long. Germline V gives CDR1 SGHVS, CDR2 FNYEAQ. This chain's CDR3 is CASSSIEYTEAFF. The CDR3 DNA reads TGTGCCAGCAGCTCCATAGAATACACTGAAGCTTTCTTT.

This chain connects TRBV6-1 to TRBJ2-7; TRBD1 matches 8 bases. V shed 6 bases, J shed 4 bases, and the junction held 11 bases outside the gene matches. This CDR3 has 15 amino acids. Germline CDR1 is MNHNS and CDR2 is SASEGT. The CDR3 DNA reads as TGTGCCAGCAGAAAGGGCCAGGACAGGGTTTACGAGCAGTACTTC. It encodes CASRKGQDRVYEQYF.